Below, 32 T cell receptor beta chains from the same sample are listed, as sequenced in a study of T cells in Graves' hyperthyroidism and ophthalmopathy. Authors of the study amplified TCR beta CDR3 regions from RNA transcripts. The HTBI primer set was used in a first-round RT-PCR of the TCR CDR3. TCRdb re-called the multiplex PCR reads with MiXCR, one entry per CDR3 protein. Of approximately 620,000 distinct CDR3 sequences in the sample, approximately 15% were seen once. The sample was blood. Receptors were obtained from a woman aged 25-40 years with Graves' hyperthyroidism that later progressed to Graves' ophthalmopathy.

The table lists this clonotype with many counts. The gene calls are TRBV28 and TRBJ1-2, with D perhaps TRBD1 (5 bases). Deletions cut 3 bases from V and 1 base from J, with 9 bases between. Looked up from germline, CDR1 is MDHEN and CDR2 is SYDVKM. The CDR3 loop spans 14 amino acids. CDR3 residues: CASSLGVFNYGYTF. CDR3 sequence (DNA): TGTGCCAGCAGTTTGGGGGTATTTAACTATGGCTACACCTTC.

This clonotype was picked up many times. V usage is TRBV3-1 and J usage is TRBJ2-2; D gene uncertain. The CDR3 loop spans 16 amino acids. The germline CDR1 and CDR2 sequences are LGHDT and YNNKEL (reference sequence). The V end was cut by 3 bases, the J end by 0 bases, with 11 bases between. The CDR3 here is CASSHQRASNTGELFF. In DNA, the CDR3 is TGTGCCAGCAGCCATCAACGGGCGTCGAACACCGGGGAGCTGTTTTTT.

A few counts support this clonotype. V and J are TRBV7-9 and TRBJ2-1; no reliable D call. Germline V gene data show CDR1 as SEHNR and CDR2 as FQNEAQ (reference sequence). V lost 9 bases and J lost 5, with 14 bases in between. The CDR3 sequence is 13 residues long. This CDR3 reads CARNTLGDNEQFF. CDR3 coding DNA: TGTGCCAGAAATACACTTGGGGACAATGAGCAGTTCTTC.

The V call is TRBV9, the J call TRBJ1-1; D is possibly TRBD1 (6 bases). V was trimmed by 4 bases and J by 0 bases, leaving 16 bases between them. Per germline, CDR1 SGDLS and CDR2 YYNGEE. This CDR3 comprises 16 residues. CDR3 sequence (DNA): TGTGCCAGCAGCCCTAGCCCGGACAGCTTGAACACTGAAGCTTTCTTT. Its translation: CASSPSPDSLNTEAFF.

The table lists this clonotype with many counts. This chain connects TRBV7-8 to TRBJ2-2, with 9 bases aligning to TRBD2. Germline CDR1 and CDR2: SGHVS and FQNEAQ. V trimming: 6 bases; J trimming: 4 bases; junction bases outside the gene matches: 3. CDR3 size: 14 residues. CDR3 protein: CASSAREGTGELFF. For the CDR3, the DNA is TGTGCCAGCAGTGCGCGGGAGGGCACCGGGGAGCTGTTTTTT.

There are many counts of this clonotype. This rearrangement joins TRBV28 to TRBJ2-5; tentatively, D is TRBD1 or TRBD2 (6 bases each). Trimming left V 6 bases short and J 4 bases short, with 18 bases between. The CDR3 is made up of 15 amino acids. Looked up from germline, CDR1 is MDHEN and CDR2 is SYDVKM. CDR3 sequence reads: CASRPAAGGRETQYF. DNA of the CDR3: TGTGCCAGCAGACCCGCTGCCGGGGGCCGAGAGACCCAGTACTTC.

To note about this clonotype: One base away lies a much larger clone, so this may be a sequencing read error. Without the conserved terminal phenylalanine or tryptophan, this CDR3 likely stems from a read error. The chain joins TRBV12-3 or TRBV12-4 to TRBJ2-1; TRBD2 aligns across 7 bases. There are 14 residues in the CDR3. The trim removed 0 bases at V and 5 bases at J, leaving 1 base unmatched. The CDR3 is CASSLAGGNNEQFL. The CDR3 region has the DNA TGTGCCAGCAGTTTAGCGGGAGGGAACAATGAGCAGTTCCTC.

This clonotype was detected a few times. The gene calls are TRBV9 and TRBJ2-5; D gene uncertain. The length of the CDR3 is 13 residues. The V gene's germline CDR1 is SGDLS and CDR2 YYNGEE. Trimming left V 1 base short and J 5 bases short, with 9 bases between. DNA for the CDR3: TGTGCCAGCAGCGTACCTGGAGCGGAGACCCAGTACTTC. Translation: CASSVPGAETQYF.

This clonotype was picked up many times. This CDR3 reads CASSPYGGRADETQYF. Here the CDR3 DNA reads TGTGCCAGCAGCCCTTATGGCGGGAGGGCCGATGAGACCCAGTACTTC. This rearrangement joins TRBV9 to TRBJ2-5, with 9 positions matching TRBD2. Per the germline V gene, CDR1 is SGDLS and CDR2 is YYNGEE. This CDR3 comprises 16 residues. Trimming at V came to 4 bases and at J to 5 bases, leaving 12 bases not matched to a gene.

The chain recombines TRBV6-2 or TRBV6-3 with TRBJ2-5, with unresolved D. From germline, CDR1 is MNHEY and CDR2 SVGEGT. V dropped 0 bases and J dropped 5 bases, with 7 bases sitting between them. This CDR3 spans 13 amino acids. The CDR3 sequence: CASSYSISETQYF. CDR3 in DNA: TGTGCCAGCAGTTACTCGATTTCGGAGACCCAGTACTTC.

At least ten counts were recorded for this clonotype. CDR3 region: CASTLERGYGYTF. The CDR3 DNA reads as TGTGCCAGCACCTTAGAGAGGGGCTATGGCTACACCTTC. V usage is TRBV28 and J usage is TRBJ1-2, with D possibly TRBD1 on 5 matching bases. CDR1 and CDR2 (germline): MDHEN, SYDVKM. This CDR3 has 13 residues. Trimming cost V 7 bases and J 4 bases, with 13 bases left between them.

A word on this clonotype: A much more abundant neighbour one base away suggests this may be a read error. V usage is TRBV6-5 and J usage is TRBJ2-7, with a tentative D call TRBD2 (6 bases). The CDR3 extends over 14 amino acids. CDR1 and CDR2 (germline): MNHEY, SVGAGI. The DNA for the CDR3 is TGTGCCACCAGTTACTCGAGACACGGGAGCGAGCAGTACTTC. Translated: CATSYSRHGSEQYF.

CDR3 nucleotides: TGTGCCTGGAGTAGGGACACGGAGCAGTACTTC. This sequence encodes CAWSRDTEQYF. The rearrangement links TRBV30 to TRBJ2-7; TRBD1 might be the D (6 bases). Deletions cut 2 bases from V and 7 bases from J, with 9 bases between. The germline V gene has CDR1 GTSNPN and CDR2 SVGIG (reference sequence). The CDR3 extends over 11 amino acids.

This clonotype was counted between two and nine times. The chain couples TRBV5-1 to TRBJ1-2; D might be TRBD1 (5 bases). CDR3 length equals 14 residues. Germline CDR1 and CDR2: SGHRS and YFSETQ. With 0 bases removed from V and 5 bases from J, the gap between germline ends came to 11 bases. CDR3 region: CASSLAGRSYGYTF. The CDR3, as DNA: TGCGCCAGCAGCTTGGCGGGGCGGAGTTATGGCTACACCTTC.

Ten or more counts support this clonotype. Here the CDR3 DNA reads TGTGCCAGCAGCCCCAGACAGCTAGAAGCTTTCTTT. Its protein product is CASSPRQLEAFF. The chain couples TRBV6-2 or TRBV6-3 to TRBJ1-1, with a tentative D call TRBD1 (5 bases). CDR3 length: 12 amino acids. Deletions cut 6 bases from V and 8 bases from J, with 13 bases between. The germline V gene has CDR1 MNHEY and CDR2 SVGEGT.

The chain carries TRBV7-9 and TRBJ2-2; D remains unclear. The ends were cut back, 7 bases at V and 2 bases at J, with 2 bases in the middle. CDR1 and CDR2 from the germline V gene are SEHNR and FQNEAQ (reference sequence). This CDR3 contains 11 residues. The CDR3 sequence is CASKNTGELFF. CDR3 bases: TGTGCCAGCAAAAACACCGGGGAGCTGTTTTTT.

This clonotype was found many times. The chain carries TRBV2 and TRBJ2-7; 8 bases agree with TRBD1. Unmatched junction bases numbered 9, after V lost 6 bases and J lost 5 bases. This CDR3 is 14 amino acids long. In germline, CDR1 is SNHLY, CDR2 FYNNEI. The CDR3 protein is CASRKGQGRHEQYF. DNA of the CDR3: TGTGCCAGCAGAAAAGGACAGGGAAGGCACGAGCAGTACTTC.

The rearrangement uses TRBV11-2 and TRBJ2-3, with 14 nucleotides matching TRBD2. V shed 3 bases and J 15 bases; nucleotides not matched to a gene: 23. This CDR3 has 19 residues. Germline V gene lookup returns CDR1 SGHAT and CDR2 FQNNGV. The CDR3 bases are TGTGCCAGCAGCTTCGGGACTAGCGGGAGTGTATCGGGGCACAGATACGCTTATTTT. This codes for CASSFGTSGSVSGHRYAYF.

The chain couples TRBV28 to TRBJ2-3; no definite D call. Germline lookup yields CDR1 MDHEN and CDR2 SYDVKM. V shed 5 bases and J shed 2 bases, with 14 bases lying between them. CDR3 size: 15 residues. Written as DNA, the CDR3 is TGTGCCAGCAGTCCGCTCGACGGAGACACAGATACGCAGTATTTT. It encodes CASSPLDGDTDTQYF.

This clonotype was seen repeatedly, ten times or more. V usage is TRBV30 and J usage is TRBJ1-5; TRBD1 matches 7 bases. This CDR3 region has 13 residues. Germline lookup yields CDR1 GTSNPN and CDR2 SVGIG (reference sequence). V shed 1 base, J shed 6 bases, and the junction held 3 bases outside the gene matches. DNA of the CDR3: TGTGCCTGGAGTGCGCAGGGGGTTCAGCCCCAGCATTTT. The encoded protein is CAWSAQGVQPQHF.

This clonotype was recorded at least ten times. V and J are TRBV20-1 and TRBJ2-1; 9 bases agree with TRBD1. CDR1 and CDR2 (germline): DFQATT, SNEGSKA (reference sequence). CDR3 length: 16 residues. Trimming removed 5 bases from V and 9 bases from J; junction bases left unmatched: 17. CDR3 DNA sequence: TGCAGTGCTCCCCTGAGCAGGACAGGGGTTGGGGGTGAGCAGTTCTTC. Amino acid sequence: CSAPLSRTGVGGEQFF.

The chain recombines TRBV4-1 with TRBJ2-1, with 12 bases lining up with TRBD2. The V and J ends lost 5 bases and 9 bases, in that order; junction bases with no gene match: 8. CDR3 size: 15 residues. Germline loops: CDR1 MGHRA, CDR2 YSYEKL. The CDR3: CASSSLAGGLGEQFF. As DNA, the CDR3 is TGCGCCAGCAGCTCTCTAGCGGGAGGGCTAGGTGAGCAGTTCTTC.

This clonotype came up many times. The chain uses TRBV20-1 and TRBJ1-1; no clear D. CDR1 is DFQATT, CDR2 SNEGSKA, per germline (reference sequence). V lost 6 bases, J lost 1 base, and 15 bases lay in between. The CDR3 loop spans 14 amino acids. The CDR3 region has the DNA TGCAGTGCCGTTACTAAACACAAGAACACTGAAGCTTTCTTT. Protein sequence: CSAVTKHKNTEAFF.

This clonotype was counted at least ten times. This chain uses TRBV2 with TRBJ1-4; no firm D call. Trimming took 4 bases from V and 0 from J, leaving 9 bases between them. This CDR3 contains 15 residues. Per the germline V gene, CDR1 is SNHLY and CDR2 is FYNNEI. The CDR3 here is CASSVDTATNEKLFF. CDR3 coding DNA: TGTGCCAGCAGTGTTGACACCGCAACTAATGAAAAACTGTTTTTT.

In its sample, this clonotype was seen many times. This chain joins TRBV12-3 or TRBV12-4 and TRBJ1-5, with 9 bases lining up with TRBD1. The junction had 6 bases not matched to a gene; V was cut back by 5 bases and J by 7 bases. The CDR3 covers 14 residues. The DNA for the CDR3 is TGTGCCAGCAGTACACAGGGGGCGAGGCAGCCCCAGCATTTT. This encodes CASSTQGARQPQHF.

This clonotype was seen more than once but under ten times. This chain connects TRBV5-1 to TRBJ1-1; 7 bases map to TRBD1. The V segment lost 5 bases and the J segment 0 bases; nucleotides outside the gene matches: 7. The length of the CDR3 is 15 residues. Germline loops: CDR1 SGHRS, CDR2 YFSETQ. The CDR3 protein is CASSFETGLNTEAFF. The CDR3 DNA sequence: TGCGCCAGCAGTTTCGAGACAGGGTTGAACACTGAAGCTTTCTTT.

The chain employs TRBV28 and TRBJ1-1; no firm D call. The CDR3 length is 15 residues. The V and J ends lost 5 bases and 7 bases respectively, with 20 bases between them. Germline V gives CDR1 MDHEN, CDR2 SYDVKM. This CDR3 is CASSPPIGRVGEAFF. The CDR3 region has the DNA TGTGCCAGCAGTCCTCCCATTGGACGAGTTGGTGAAGCTTTCTTT.

Ten or more counts support this clonotype. V and J are TRBV11-2 and TRBJ1-1; perhaps TRBD1 as D (5 bases). Trimming took off 2 bases at V and 0 bases at J, with 10 bases between the two ends. This CDR3 region has 15 residues. Germline CDR1 is SGHAT and CDR2 is FQNNGV. The CDR3 loop is CASSLTVGLNTEAFF. CDR3 DNA: TGTGCCAGCAGCTTAACGGTGGGGCTGAACACTGAAGCTTTCTTT.

In this sample, this clonotype turned up many times. The V call is TRBV19, the J call TRBJ1-1; no firm D call. V lost 0 bases and J 5 bases, leaving 10 bases between the germline ends. Per the germline V gene, CDR1 is LNHDA and CDR2 is SQIVND (reference sequence). This CDR3 contains 14 residues. CDR3 residues: CASSIEARTTEAFF. The CDR3 DNA reads TGTGCCAGTAGTATAGAGGCAAGAACTACTGAAGCTTTCTTT.

The genes are TRBV5-1 and TRBJ1-4; the match to TRBD1 covers 9 bases. In germline, CDR1 is SGHRS, CDR2 YFSETQ. Losses at the gene ends were 3 bases for V and 4 bases for J; bases not matched to a gene: 1. The CDR3 extends over 14 amino acids. In DNA, the CDR3 is TGCGCCAGCAGCTGGACAGGGGATAATGAAAAACTGTTTTTT. Translating it yields CASSWTGDNEKLFF.

This clonotype was seen many times. The gene calls are TRBV20-1 and TRBJ1-2; the match to TRBD1 covers 8 bases. This CDR3 contains 13 residues. Trimming at V came to 3 bases and at J to 4 bases, leaving 4 bases not matched to a gene. From germline, CDR1 is DFQATT and CDR2 SNEGSKA (reference sequence). CDR3 in DNA: TGCAGTGCTAGTACAGGGGGGTTCTATGGCTACACCTTC. Amino acid sequence: CSASTGGFYGYTF.

There are a few counts of this clonotype. The J gene is TRBJ2-5, the V gene TRBV20-1; 12 bases align to TRBD1. V dropped 3 bases and J dropped 4; count of bases not matched to a gene: 3. This CDR3 region has 14 residues. Germline V gene lookup returns CDR1 DFQATT and CDR2 SNEGSKA (reference sequence). The CDR3 nucleotides are TGCAGTGCTAGGGGGACAGGGGGCCCAGAGACCCAGTACTTC. Its protein is CSARGTGGPETQYF.